This record looks at one T cell receptor beta chain sequence and its context. The data stem from a study of blood T cell repertoires in COVID-19. Study-level background: The United States, Italy and Spain provided the acute and convalescent COVID-19 samples. The cDNA or gDNA used as material had been derived from T cells, B-cell-depleted T cells, or PBMCs.

The CDR3 contains 15 residues. The V end was cut by 2 bases, the J end by 3 bases, with 11 bases between. Germline CDR1 and CDR2: LGHDT and YNNKEL (reference sequence). As processed by the authors: Cell counts per sample came from amplifying reference gene primers. This table comes from immunoSEQ multiplex PCR, and its TCRdb copy is limited to in-frame clones, with some not included. V, J and clone size are taken as reported in that table, and D and trimming were inferred from the DNA itself. Counted here are about 38,000 clones, approximately 86% occurring once; the ten biggest clones make up around 7%.

The rearrangement uses TRBV3-1 (or the pseudogene TRBV3-2) and TRBJ2-1, with a possible D match to TRBD2 (6 bases). The source of this sequence is a human donor in a cohort sampled during active COVID-19. What was sequenced was peripheral blood. For the CDR3, the DNA is TGTGCCAGCAGCCAAACCGGGACTCGCTACAATGAGCAGTTCTTC. Translating gives CASSQTGTRYNEQFF.